The 32 T cell receptor beta chains in this list originate from one sample, sequenced in a study of CD8 T cells in Susac syndrome. Random hexamers were used to reverse transcribe an amount of about 0.45 to 1 ug RNA. One entry per CDR3 protein, called by TCRdb with MiXCR from the immunoSEQ multiplex PCR reads. The sample lists about 120,000 distinct CDR3 sequences; 80% to 95% were seen once. The sample consisted of CD4+ T cells from PBMCs. These TCRs come from a human donor in good health.

The chain combines TRBV5-1 with TRBJ1-1, with a possible D match to TRBD1 (6 bases). Germline CDR1 reads SGHRS; CDR2 reads YFSETQ. V was trimmed by 0 bases and J by 0 bases, leaving 9 bases between them. This CDR3 is 15 amino acids long. The CDR3 coding sequence is TGCGCCAGCAGCTTGGGGACAGAGATGAACACTGAAGCTTTCTTT. Protein sequence: CASSLGTEMNTEAFF.

This clonotype was observed once. The genes are TRBV20-1 and TRBJ1-2; D is ambiguous. The germline V gene encodes CDR1 DFQATT and CDR2 SNEGSKA (reference sequence). The V and J ends lost 4 bases and 1 base respectively, with 10 bases between them. The CDR3 extends over 13 amino acids. DNA for the CDR3: TGCAGTGCTATTCCCCCCGGTAACTATGGCTACACCTTC. This sequence encodes CSAIPPGNYGYTF.

CDR3 sequence reads: CASSGGPGELFF. CDR3 in DNA: TGTGCCAGCAGCGGGGGCCCCGGGGAGCTGTTTTTT. The rearrangement links TRBV11-3 to TRBJ2-2; possible D gene TRBD1, 6 bases. The germline V gene encodes CDR1 SGHNT and CDR2 YENEEA. Trimming left V 5 bases short and J 6 bases short, with 7 bases between. The CDR3 runs 12 residues.

This sequence joins TRBV29-1 and TRBJ2-3; D gene uncertain. V shed 2 bases and J shed 8 bases, with 8 bases lying between them. This CDR3 contains 11 residues. Per the germline V gene, CDR1 is SQVTM and CDR2 is ANQGSEA. CDR3 nucleotide sequence: TGCAGCGTTGAAATCTCGGCTACGCAGTATTTT. Its translation is CSVEISATQYF.

The chain recombines TRBV9 with TRBJ2-3; TRBD2 matches at 8 bases. V dropped 0 bases and J dropped 0; count of bases not matched to a gene: 6. The CDR3 is made up of 17 amino acids. From germline, CDR1 is SGDLS and CDR2 YYNGEE. The CDR3 DNA follows: TGTGCCAGCAGCGTAGCTTCGGGAGGGGACAGCACAGATACGCAGTATTTT. It translates to CASSVASGGDSTDTQYF.

The chain joins TRBV20-1 to TRBJ2-7, with TRBD2 identical over 10 bases. The CDR3 extends over 17 amino acids. The germline V gene encodes CDR1 DFQATT and CDR2 SNEGSKA (reference sequence). V shed 6 bases, J shed 2 bases, and the junction held 16 bases outside the gene matches. The CDR3 nucleotides read TGCAGTGCCCCGGCGGGTCTAGCGGGAGCAAGGACCTACGAGCAGTACTTC. It translates to CSAPAGLAGARTYEQYF.

This clonotype was seen a handful of times. The rearrangement joins TRBV5-6 to TRBJ2-7, with 9 bases that match TRBD2. The CDR3 is 17 residues long. The germline V gene encodes CDR1 SGHDT and CDR2 YYEEEE. J was trimmed by 2 bases and V by 2 bases; bases with no gene match: 11. CDR3 sequence: CASSFMAGSGSAYEQYF. CDR3 nucleotides: TGTGCCAGCAGCTTCATGGCCGGTAGCGGGAGCGCCTACGAGCAGTACTTC.

J is TRBJ1-5 and V is TRBV7-9; D uncertain. Germline V lookup: CDR1 SEHNR, CDR2 FQNEAQ (reference sequence). The CDR3 covers 12 residues. Trimming took 5 bases from V and 7 from J, leaving 9 bases between them. In nucleotides, the CDR3 is TGTGCCAGCAGCCTAGAGGACCAGCCCCAGCATTTT. Its protein product is CASSLEDQPQHF. The full variable domain, completed using reference TRBV7-9 and TRBJ1-5, is DTGVSQNPRHKITKRGQNVTFRCDPISEHNRLYWYRQTLGQGPEFLTYFQNEAQLEKSRLLSDRFSAERPKGSFSTLEIQRTEQGDSAMYLCASSLEDQPQHFGDGTRLSIL.

In its sample, this clonotype was seen once. The chain recombines TRBV6-5 with TRBJ2-6, with D possibly being TRBD1 (6 bases). The CDR3 consists of 20 residues. The germline CDR1 and CDR2 sequences are MNHEY and SVGAGI. V lost 4 bases and J lost 2, with 24 bases in between. The CDR3 sequence: CASSSYGLDRPGAGANVLTF. As DNA, the CDR3 is TGTGCCAGCAGTTCGTATGGGCTCGACAGGCCAGGGGCTGGGGCCAACGTCCTGACTTTC.

This chain connects TRBV13 to TRBJ1-2; 8 nucleotides align to TRBD1. The CDR3 is 15 amino acids. Germline values: CDR1 PRHDT, CDR2 FYEKMQ (reference sequence). With V trimmed by 0 bases and J by 4 bases, 4 bases remained unmatched. The CDR3 loop reads CASSLGRQGSYGYTF. CDR3 in DNA: TGTGCCAGCAGCTTAGGCCGACAGGGGAGCTATGGCTACACCTTC. The full variable domain, its missing parts supplied by reference TRBV13 and TRBJ1-2, is AAGVIQSPRHLIKEKRETATLKCYPIPRHDTVYWYQQGPGQDPQFLISFYEKMQSDKGSIPDRFSAQQFSDYHSELNMSSLELGDSALYFCASSLGRQGSYGYTFGSGTRLTVV.

This chain uses TRBV4-3 with TRBJ1-4, with TRBD1 as a possible D gene (6 bases). Germline lookup yields CDR1 LGHNA and CDR2 YSLEER. V shed 2 bases and J shed 7 bases, with 17 bases lying between them. The CDR3 is 16 amino acids. The CDR3 coding sequence is TGCGCCAGCAGCCAACACCACAGGGATGCTCGTGAAAAACTGTTTTTT. Its translation is CASSQHHRDAREKLFF.

CDR3 nucleotide sequence: TGTGCCAGCAGCTCCCCAGGGGAAATTTTGGATACGCAGTATTTT. Translation: CASSSPGEILDTQYF. The gene calls are TRBV5-6 and TRBJ2-3, with D tentatively TRBD1 (6 bases). This CDR3 has 15 residues. Trimming stripped 3 bases from V and 6 bases from J, with 17 bases between. Germline assignment: CDR1 SGHDT and CDR2 YYEEEE.

The chain has TRBV29-1 and TRBJ1-2; the D is unclear. The CDR3 is 13 amino acids. Trimming left V 2 bases short and J 2 bases short, with 9 bases between. Germline loops: CDR1 SQVTM, CDR2 ANQGSEA. CDR3 region: CSVESDGNYGYTF. CDR3 coding DNA: TGCAGCGTTGAATCGGACGGGAACTATGGCTACACCTTC.

The V and J genes are TRBV20-1 and TRBJ1-1; TRBD1 might be the D (6 bases). In germline, CDR1 is DFQATT, CDR2 SNEGSKA (reference sequence). The CDR3 totals 13 residues. V lost 0 bases, J lost 6 bases, and 11 bases lay in between. CDR3 coding DNA: TGCAGTGCTAGAGATTCGGGGGCCCCTGAAGCTTTCTTT. Residues: CSARDSGAPEAFF.

The genes are TRBV6-2 or TRBV6-3 and TRBJ1-3, with D hard to call. Per germline, CDR1 MNHEY and CDR2 SVGEGT. V was trimmed by 0 bases and J by 0 bases, leaving 9 bases between them. This CDR3 contains 16 residues. The CDR3 bases are TGTGCCAGCAGTTACTCCGGTTTAAGCTCTGGAAACACCATATATTTT. It encodes CASSYSGLSSGNTIYF.

V usage is TRBV24-1 and J usage is TRBJ2-5; the D is unclear. This CDR3 has 13 amino acids. Germline V lookup: CDR1 KGHDR, CDR2 SFDVKD. The V gene lost 4 bases and the J gene lost 5 bases, with 10 bases spanning the gap. This chain's CDR3 is CATSDGPGETQYF. The CDR3 DNA is TGTGCCACCAGTGACGGGCCCGGTGAGACCCAGTACTTC.

The chain joins TRBV7-6 to TRBJ2-7; D unresolved. The CDR3 contains 12 residues. Trimming took off 2 bases at V and 2 bases at J, with 4 bases between the two ends. CDR1 is SGHVS, CDR2 FNYEAQ, per germline. The chain's CDR3 is CASSLNAYEQYF. CDR3 nucleotides: TGTGCCAGCAGCTTAAACGCCTACGAGCAGTACTTC.

The CDR3 sequence is CASSLQGYEQYF. DNA of the CDR3: TGTGCCAGCAGCCTACAGGGCTACGAGCAGTACTTC. V and J are TRBV4-2 and TRBJ2-7; D perhaps matches TRBD1 (6 bases). This CDR3 spans 12 amino acids. With 4 bases removed from V and 3 bases from J, the gap between germline ends came to 7 bases. Germline lookup yields CDR1 LGHNA and CDR2 YNFKEQ.

J is TRBJ2-6 and V is TRBV11-3; 8 nucleotides agree with TRBD2. This CDR3 comprises 18 residues. CDR1 and CDR2 (germline): SGHNT, YENEEA. The trim removed 0 bases at V and 0 bases at J, leaving 4 bases unmatched. The CDR3 DNA is TGTGCCAGCAGCTTAGATGGGACTAGGAGCTCTGGGGCCAACGTCCTGACTTTC. Protein product: CASSLDGTRSSGANVLTF.

With regard to this clonotype: A read error is likely, as this CDR3 ends without the conserved phenylalanine or tryptophan. The V call is TRBV9, the J call TRBJ2-7; TRBD2 is a possible D gene (6 bases). Germline V gene lookup returns CDR1 SGDLS and CDR2 YYNGEE. V lost 0 bases, J lost 5 bases, and 9 bases lay in between. The CDR3 loop spans 13 amino acids. The CDR3 DNA is TGTGCCAGCAGCGTAGAGCCGGGGGACGAGCAGTACCTC. Its translation is CASSVEPGDEQYL.

The chain joins TRBV19 to TRBJ2-1, with 14 bases aligning to TRBD2. CDR1 is LNHDA and CDR2 is SQIVND in the germline V gene (reference sequence). The J segment lost 8 bases and the V segment lost 5 bases, leaving 11 bases of the junction unmatched. The CDR3 totals 17 residues. The CDR3 nucleotides are TGTGCCAGTAGTCTCATGACTAGCGGGAGGGTGTCGTATGAGCAGTTCTTC. This translates into CASSLMTSGRVSYEQFF.

The chain uses TRBV7-2 and TRBJ2-5, with a possible D match to TRBD2 (6 bases). Germline V gene sequence: CDR1 SGHTA, CDR2 FQGNSA. V lost 1 base, J lost 2 bases, and 14 bases lay in between. The CDR3 runs to 16 residues. This chain's CDR3 is CASSLGGGGLQETQYF. In DNA, the CDR3 is TGTGCCAGCAGCTTAGGAGGAGGAGGGTTACAAGAGACCCAGTACTTC.

This clonotype was observed once. This chain connects TRBV19 to TRBJ1-2; D is possibly TRBD1 (6 bases). Germline V gives CDR1 LNHDA, CDR2 SQIVND (reference sequence). The CDR3 length is 14 residues. Trimming pared 3 bases from V and 8 bases from J, leaving 16 bases between. Written as DNA, the CDR3 is TGTGCCAGTAGTATGGGTCAGGGGTTTGGCGGCTACACCTTC. It specifies CASSMGQGFGGYTF.

This clonotype has more than one count but fewer than ten. The chain couples TRBV6-1 to TRBJ1-2; 7 positions match TRBD1. The CDR3 loop spans 16 amino acids. Trimming took 5 bases from V and 2 from J; bases not matched to a gene: 11. Germline loops: CDR1 MNHNS, CDR2 SASEGT. The CDR3 coding sequence is TGTGCCAGCAGTACGAACACATACAGGGGCAACTATGGCTACACCTTC. It translates to CASSTNTYRGNYGYTF.

The chain is built from TRBV19 and TRBJ1-5; D remains unclear. The CDR3 runs to 15 residues. V was pared by 7 bases and J by 4 bases, with 17 bases between. Germline loops: CDR1 LNHDA, CDR2 SQIVND (reference sequence). DNA of the CDR3: TGTGCCAGTAATTCGGGGATGGCCCCAAATCAGCCCCAGCATTTT. Encoded protein: CASNSGMAPNQPQHF.

The chain uses TRBV20-1 and TRBJ2-3; 9 bases line up with TRBD1. Germline V CDR1 and CDR2: DFQATT, SNEGSKA (reference sequence). V dropped 5 bases and J dropped 3; count of bases not matched to a gene: 3. The CDR3 is 13 amino acids. The CDR3 spells CSAGTGYTDTQYF. For the CDR3, the DNA is TGCAGTGCTGGGACAGGGTATACAGATACGCAGTATTTT.

The chain recombines TRBV19 with TRBJ1-6, with 9 bases identical to TRBD1. The ends lost 6 bases at V and 7 bases at J; junction bases unmatched: 7. This CDR3 comprises 15 residues. Germline V gene lookup returns CDR1 LNHDA and CDR2 SQIVND (reference sequence). This CDR3 is CASSWGTGNNSPLHF. The CDR3 DNA follows: TGTGCCAGTAGCTGGGGGACAGGGAACAATTCACCCCTCCACTTT. Full variable domain (missing parts from reference TRBV19 and TRBJ1-6): DGGITQSPKYLFRKEGQNVTLSCEQNLNHDAMYWYRQDPGQGLRLIYYSQIVNDFQKGDIAEGYSVSREKKESFPLTVTSAQKNPTAFYLCASSWGTGNNSPLHFGNGTRLTVT.

The chain joins TRBV7-2 to TRBJ2-2, with unresolved D. The germline CDR1 and CDR2 sequences are SGHTA and FQGNSA. Trimming stripped 3 bases from V and 5 bases from J, with 7 bases between. The CDR3 consists of 13 residues. The CDR3 sequence: CASSLLGTGELFF. CDR3 DNA sequence: TGTGCCAGCAGCTTGCTCGGAACCGGGGAGCTGTTTTTT. The complete variable domain, with remaining parts taken from reference TRBV7-2 and TRBJ2-2, reads GAGVSQSPSNKVTEKGKDVELRCDPISGHTALYWYRQSLGQGLEFLIYFQGNSAPDKSGLPSDRFSAERTGGSVSTLTIQRTQQEDSAVYLCASSLLGTGELFFGEGSRLTVL.

This chain uses TRBV7-3 with TRBJ2-3, with D possibly being TRBD2 (5 bases). The germline gives CDR1 SGHTA, CDR2 FQGTGA. The CDR3 loop spans 13 amino acids. V was shortened by 4 bases and J by 1 base, with 6 bases between the two germline ends. In DNA, the CDR3 is TGTGCCAGCAGCTGGGGAGGCACAGATACGCAGTATTTT. It specifies CASSWGGTDTQYF.

This chain connects TRBV5-1 to TRBJ1-2; D is uncertain. Germline V gives CDR1 SGHRS, CDR2 YFSETQ. This CDR3 has 14 residues. The V end lost 0 bases, the J end lost 4 bases, and 10 bases lay between the germline ends. The CDR3 sequence: CASSLDSPGYGYTF. CDR3 bases: TGCGCCAGCAGCTTGGACAGTCCCGGCTATGGCTACACCTTC.

This chain links TRBV20-1 with TRBJ2-7, with TRBD2 identical over 11 bases. Germline V gene lookup returns CDR1 DFQATT and CDR2 SNEGSKA (reference sequence). The CDR3 loop spans 16 amino acids. V was clipped by 3 bases and J by 0 bases; unmatched bases: 7. CDR3 amino acids: CSASLAGGTSSYEQYF. In DNA, the CDR3 is TGCAGTGCTAGTCTAGCGGGAGGAACATCCTCCTACGAGCAGTACTTC.

In DNA form, the CDR3 reads TGCGCCAGCAGCTTGGGGACCGGGCCGGGGAACACTGAAGCTTTCTTT. Its translation is CASSLGTGPGNTEAFF. The V and J genes are TRBV5-1 and TRBJ1-1; no clear D. The V gene's germline CDR1 is SGHRS and CDR2 YFSETQ. The CDR3 contains 16 residues. Trimming shortened V by 0 bases and J by 1 base, and 13 bases separated the two germline ends.